A selection of T cell receptor beta chains follows, all from one sample in a study of shared clonotypes between healthy human individuals. TCRdb's table, derived via immunoSEQ multiplex PCR, lists solely in-frame clones and lacks some. The repertoire includes about 980,000 clones, about 80% of them detected once, and over 1.3% sits in the top ten. The sequenced sample consisted of memory CD4+ T cells sorted from blood. The receptors come from a man younger than 35 in good health. CDR3s leave out the opening cysteine and the closing phenylalanine or tryptophan. Clone sizes are given selectively: once, few, many, or a class where the clone is expanded.

v_call	j_call	clone_size	cdr3_aa
TRBV23-1	TRBJ2-6	NA	ASSQSKRADCGANVLT
TRBV14	TRBJ2-1	NA	ASSQVRGSEQF
TRBV29-1	TRBJ1-1	NA	SVDRGATEAF
TRBV30	TRBJ2-7	NA	AWSSAARYEQY
TRBV11-2	TRBJ2-5	NA	ASSPRSSGEETQY
TRBV7-6	TRBJ1-1	NA	ASSLTGGNTEAF
TRBV6-5	TRBJ1-2	NA	ASSEAGSFGGYT
TRBV2	TRBJ2-3	NA	ASSGTSTQY
TRBV10-3	TRBJ2-3	NA	AISDRQEGLTDTQY
TRBV7-2	TRBJ2-7	NA	ASSSDPDRREQY
TRBV27	TRBJ2-7	NA	ASSHGTGEQY
TRBV11-2	TRBJ2-1	NA	ASSLTTRGSNEQF
TRBV2	TRBJ2-1	NA	ASSVSRSSYNEQF
TRBV10-3	TRBJ2-4	NA	AISGGQEDIQY
TRBV27	TRBJ2-2	NA	ASSYLGNTGELF
TRBV9	TRBJ2-3	NA	ASSVAEGDPGTDTQY
TRBV10-3	TRBJ1-4	NA	AISDGTDEKLF
TRBV30	TRBJ1-5	NA	AWSNEGGQPQH
TRBV18	TRBJ1-5	NA	ASSPIEGGGQPQH
TRBV28	TRBJ1-1	once	ASSLFVRGLTEAF
TRBV7-6	TRBJ2-5	NA	ASSLGTGVETQY
TRBV5-1	TRBJ2-5	NA	ASSFGEVETQY
TRBV9	TRBJ1-6	NA	ASSVGGAANSPLH
TRBV9	TRBJ2-3	NA	ASSIGAGGISDTQY
TRBV7-2	TRBJ2-7	few	ASSLAGRGPYEQY
TRBV5-1	TRBJ2-2	NA	ASSPPDSARELF
TRBV7-9	TRBJ2-1	NA	ASIGGAGDEQF
TRBV7-9	TRBJ2-7	NA	ASSLAGRNEQY
TRBV18	TRBJ2-7	NA	ASSPPGGQGSTEQY
TRBV2	TRBJ2-1	NA	ASSPRDRGYNEQF
TRBV9	TRBJ1-3	NA	ASTFSDRAPGNTIY
TRBV30	TRBJ2-1	NA	AWSRLAGLNEQF
TRBV21-1	TRBJ2-5	NA	ASRVQGVGETQY
TRBV7-2	TRBJ2-7	NA	ASSQRGGTYEQY
TRBV19	TRBJ1-5	few	ASGAGDTSNQPQH
TRBV28	TRBJ2-1	NA	ASSLPLGQPNEQF
TRBV30	TRBJ2-5	NA	AVLTTGGWETQY
TRBV23-1	TRBJ1-3	NA	ASSQGQDGLSGNTIY
TRBV7-2	TRBJ1-1	NA	ASSDRTGQNTEAF
TRBV6-1	TRBJ2-3	NA	ASSWTSGRTDTQY
TRBV4-1	TRBJ2-1	NA	ASSQLFGGTGDPSYNEQF
TRBV11-2	TRBJ2-2	NA	ASSLIGGISTGELF
TRBV5-3	TRBJ2-7	NA	ARSLMTSGTHEQY
TRBV5-6	TRBJ2-3	NA	ASSLVAGASDTQY
TRBV30	TRBJ2-7	NA	AWSVGGPYEQY
TRBV7-3	TRBJ2-1	NA	ASSAGTATYNEQF
TRBV10-1	TRBJ2-7	NA	ASSEASGKNYEQY
TRBV7-2	TRBJ1-6	NA	ASSPNRNSPLH
TRBV7-9	TRBJ2-7	NA	ASSRSRDYEQY
TRBV6-1	TRBJ1-2	NA	ASSRQGDGYT
TRBV10-2	TRBJ2-1	NA	ASSDFNGGLAGAYNEQF
TRBV27	TRBJ2-7	NA	ASQGQGSSYEQY
TRBV28	TRBJ1-2	few	ASRPVGGNNYGYT
TRBV10-2	TRBJ1-4	NA	ASADESRNEKLF
TRBV5-1	TRBJ2-7	NA	ASSLSGASYEQY
TRBV6-6	TRBJ2-7	NA	ASSYGRDPYEQY
TRBV5-4	TRBJ2-7	many	ASSLTSGRGYEQY
TRBV30	TRBJ1-6	NA	AWGPLSSYNSPLH